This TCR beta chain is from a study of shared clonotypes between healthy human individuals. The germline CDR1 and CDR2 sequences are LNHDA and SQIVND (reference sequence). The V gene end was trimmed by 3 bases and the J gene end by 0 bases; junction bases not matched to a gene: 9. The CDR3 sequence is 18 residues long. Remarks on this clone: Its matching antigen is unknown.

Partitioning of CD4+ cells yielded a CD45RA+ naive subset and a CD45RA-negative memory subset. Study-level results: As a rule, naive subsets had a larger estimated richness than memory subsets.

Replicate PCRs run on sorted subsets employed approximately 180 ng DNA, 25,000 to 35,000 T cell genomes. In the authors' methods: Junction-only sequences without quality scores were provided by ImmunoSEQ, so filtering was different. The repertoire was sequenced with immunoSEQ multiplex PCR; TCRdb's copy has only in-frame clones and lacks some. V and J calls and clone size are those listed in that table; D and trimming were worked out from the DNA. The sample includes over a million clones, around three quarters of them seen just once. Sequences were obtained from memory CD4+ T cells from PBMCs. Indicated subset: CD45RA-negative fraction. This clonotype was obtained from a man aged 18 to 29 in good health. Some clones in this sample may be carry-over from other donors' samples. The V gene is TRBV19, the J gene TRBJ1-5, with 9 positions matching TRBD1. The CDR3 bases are TGTGCCAGTAGTATGGACAGGGGTCGGGGATATAGCAATCAGCCCCAGCATTTT. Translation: CASSMDRGRGYSNQPQHF. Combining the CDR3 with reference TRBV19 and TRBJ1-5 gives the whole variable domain DGGITQSPKYLFRKEGQNVTLSCEQNLNHDAMYWYRQDPGQGLRLIYYSQIVNDFQKGDIAEGYSVSREKKESFPLTVTSAQKNPTAFYLCASSMDRGRGYSNQPQHFGDGTRLSIL.